Listed here are 15 T cell receptor beta chains from one sample, sequenced in a study of blood T cells in healthy people across ages. With a J-beta primer mix and a sample-barcoded 5' primer, a second PCR ran about 7 to 12 cycles. TCRdb reprocessed the 5' RACE reads via MiXCR and lists one record per CDR3 protein. The data show around 1.5 million distinct CDR3 sequences, 34% seen once. The sample taken for sequencing was blood. These receptors came from a woman aged 25 to 39 in good health.

The chain carries TRBV4-2 and TRBJ2-1, with D maybe TRBD2 (5 bases). The CDR3 is 13 residues long. V was cut by 6 bases and J by 5 bases, with 11 bases left in between. Germline V gene lookup returns CDR1 LGHNA and CDR2 YNFKEQ. CDR3 sequence (DNA): TGTGCCAGCAGGCGTAGCGTCAACAATGAGCAGTTCTTC. This sequence encodes CASRRSVNNEQFF.

This clonotype was observed a handful of times. The V gene is TRBV20-1, the J gene TRBJ2-7; TRBD1 is a possible D gene (6 bases). Trimming pared 3 bases from V and 1 base from J, leaving 10 bases between. From germline, CDR1 is DFQATT and CDR2 SNEGSKA (reference sequence). This CDR3 region has 13 residues. CDR3 residues: CSASGQHSYEQYF. CDR3 DNA sequence: TGCAGTGCTAGCGGACAGCATTCCTACGAGCAGTACTTC.

J is TRBJ2-7 and V is TRBV25-1; D may be TRBD1 (5 bases). V lost 6 bases and J lost 0, with 9 bases in between. CDR1 and CDR2 from the germline V gene are MGHDK and SYGVNS. The CDR3 length is 13 residues. DNA for the CDR3: TGTGCCAGCAGAGACAGCCACTCCTACGAGCAGTACTTC. Amino acid sequence: CASRDSHSYEQYF.

This clonotype was counted a few times. This chain uses TRBV7-9 with TRBJ2-5, with D possibly being TRBD2 (5 bases). V was pared by 1 base and J by 7 bases, with 22 bases between. The CDR3 length is 17 residues. Germline CDR1 is SEHNR and CDR2 is FQNEAQ (reference sequence). This chain's CDR3 is CASSLEVMAGRHGTQYF. DNA for the CDR3: TGTGCCAGCAGCTTAGAAGTAATGGCTGGGAGACATGGGACCCAGTACTTC.

This clonotype was counted between two and nine times. The rearrangement uses TRBV27 and TRBJ1-6; TRBD1 matches at 9 bases. V trimming: 5 bases; J trimming: 8 bases; junction bases outside the gene matches: 10. In germline, CDR1 is MNHEY, CDR2 SMNVEV (reference sequence). The CDR3 has 16 amino acids. The CDR3 loop is CASSRRTGAEYSPLHF. CDR3 sequence (DNA): TGTGCCAGCAGTCGCCGGACAGGGGCTGAGTATTCACCCCTCCACTTT.

The chain combines TRBV29-1 with TRBJ2-2, with D uncertain. This CDR3 is built from 14 residues. The V and J ends lost 2 bases and 1 base respectively, with 8 bases between them. CDR1 and CDR2 (germline): SQVTM, ANQGSEA. CDR3 sequence (DNA): TGCAGCGTTGAACACAACGTGAACACCGGGGAGCTGTTTTTT. Its protein product is CSVEHNVNTGELFF.

This rearrangement joins TRBV20-1 to TRBJ2-5, with TRBD2 matching 10 bases. The DNA end is more similar to TRBJ2-7, so the J call may be wrong. The CDR3 consists of 16 residues. In germline, CDR1 is DFQATT, CDR2 SNEGSKA (reference sequence). CDR3 region: CSARPLSSGSPYEQYF. The CDR3, as DNA: TGCAGTGCCCGCCCCCTTTCTAGCGGGAGTCCCTACGAGCAGTACTTC.

This clonotype has more than one count but fewer than ten. The chain carries TRBV20-1 and TRBJ1-2; D is unresolved. This CDR3 region has 14 residues. In germline, CDR1 is DFQATT, CDR2 SNEGSKA (reference sequence). The V end was cut by 0 bases, the J end by 4 bases, with 12 bases between. CDR3: CSARDQAELYGYTF. For the CDR3, the DNA is TGCAGTGCTAGAGATCAGGCAGAGCTCTATGGCTACACCTTC.

This clonotype occurred many times. The V and J genes are TRBV15 and TRBJ1-4; no firm D call. CDR1 is LNHNV and CDR2 is YYDKDF in the germline V gene (reference sequence). The CDR3 runs to 14 residues. The ends were cut back, 0 bases at V and 11 bases at J, with 13 bases in the middle. DNA of the CDR3: TGTGCCACCAGCAGAGAGGGCGGGATGAGGAAACTGTTTTTT. This sequence encodes CATSREGGMRKLFF.

This chain links TRBV5-1 with TRBJ2-1; 9 positions agree with TRBD2. Germline assignment: CDR1 SGHRS and CDR2 YFSETQ. With 1 base clipped from V and 2 bases from J, the junction kept 4 bases outside the gene matches. This CDR3 spans 16 amino acids. This CDR3 is CASSLLASGAYNEQFF. CDR3 nucleotides: TGCGCCAGCAGCTTGCTAGCTAGCGGGGCCTACAATGAGCAGTTCTTC.

The chain is built from TRBV6-6 and TRBJ1-1; the match to TRBD1 covers 8 bases. The V gene's germline CDR1 is MNHNY and CDR2 SVGAGI (reference sequence). The CDR3 sequence is 15 residues long. Trimming removed 5 bases from V and 1 base from J; junction bases left unmatched: 6. CDR3 nucleotide sequence: TGTGCCAGCAGTCCAAGGGACAGGAGGAACACTGAAGCTTTCTTT. It is translated as CASSPRDRRNTEAFF.

This clonotype was detected a few times. The genes are TRBV7-9 and TRBJ2-3, with TRBD1 identical over 7 bases. The junction had 16 bases not matched to a gene; V was cut back by 5 bases and J by 11 bases. Per the germline V gene, CDR1 is SEHNR and CDR2 is FQNEAQ (reference sequence). The CDR3 is 15 amino acids. CDR3 nucleotides: TGTGCCAGCAGCACCCGGGACAGCCCTCAATGGAGGCAGTATTTT. Its translation is CASSTRDSPQWRQYF.

There are a few counts of this clonotype. This chain joins TRBV27 and TRBJ2-1; 9 positions match TRBD2. J lost 0 bases, V lost 5 bases, and 8 bases had no gene match. The CDR3 is 17 amino acids. Germline-derived CDR1 and CDR2 are MNHEY and SMNVEV (reference sequence). CDR3 region: CASSPTPTSGSYNEQFF. The DNA of the CDR3 is TGTGCCAGCAGTCCAACCCCGACTAGCGGCTCCTACAATGAGCAGTTCTTC.

About this clonotype itself: The germline gene is not matched at one end of the junction; a read error may be the cause. This rearrangement joins TRBV6-5 to TRBJ2-7; D is uncertain. CDR3 length equals 13 residues. CDR1 is MNHEY and CDR2 is SVGAGI in the germline V gene. CDR3 sequence (DNA): TGTGCCAACAGTTACTCGATTTTTTACGAGCAGTACTTC. Protein sequence: CANSYSIFYEQYF.

This clonotype was seen just once. One junction end disagrees with the germline gene, perhaps due to a read error. The CDR3 sequence is CAGSLGPQAYNEQFF. Written as DNA, the CDR3 is TGTGCCGGCAGCTTAGGGCCCCAGGCTTACAATGAGCAGTTCTTC. The V and J genes are TRBV11-1 and TRBJ2-1; D not certain. Germline V lookup: CDR1 SGHAT, CDR2 FQDESV (reference sequence). The CDR3 runs to 15 residues.